A single sample is the source of the 30 T cell receptor beta chains below, sequenced in a study of T cells after yellow fever vaccination. TCRdb redid the calling of the 5' RACE reads with MiXCR, one entry per CDR3 protein. This sample has about 350,000 distinct CDR3 sequences, with approximately 12% found just once. This sample comprised CD4+ T cells sorted from PBMCs, obtained 15 days after the yellow fever booster vaccination. The receptors were gathered from a young man who received the YFV17D yellow fever vaccine.

Concerning this clonotype itself: One end of the junction fails to match germline, which may point to a read error. This chain links TRBV9 with TRBJ2-7; D tentatively reads TRBD1 or TRBD2 (5 bases each). CDR1 SGDLS and CDR2 YYNGEE come from the germline V gene. The CDR3 is 9 amino acids. The CDR3 DNA sequence: TGTGCCAGCCGGACGGGACGGGAATTC. This translates into CASRTGREF.

This CDR3 is CASSLVGGQSYNEQFF. DNA for the CDR3: TGTGCCAGCAGCTTAGTGGGCGGACAGAGTTACAATGAGCAGTTCTTC. This chain connects TRBV7-6 to TRBJ2-1; D perhaps matches TRBD1 (6 bases). Germline CDR1 is SGHVS and CDR2 is FNYEAQ. There are 16 residues in the CDR3. V was clipped by 1 base and J by 4 bases, with 14 bases between them.

The chain carries TRBV5-1 and TRBJ2-2, with D maybe TRBD2 (6 bases). CDR3 length: 16 residues. Germline CDR1 reads SGHRS; CDR2 reads YFSETQ. V shed 4 bases and J shed 0 bases, with 13 bases lying between them. This chain's CDR3 is CASSEIAVTNTGELFF. The CDR3 DNA reads as TGCGCCAGCAGCGAGATAGCGGTTACGAACACCGGGGAGCTGTTTTTT.

This clonotype was detected a few times. The chain carries TRBV12-3 or TRBV12-4 and TRBJ2-2, with D unclear. V was pared by 7 bases and J by 5 bases, with 11 bases between. There are 13 residues in the CDR3. The CDR3 loop reads CASTPWGTGELFF. For the CDR3, the DNA is TGTGCCAGCACCCCCTGGGGTACCGGGGAGCTGTTTTTT.

This chain uses TRBV28 with TRBJ2-7; D unclear. V was cut by 6 bases and J by 2 bases, with 8 bases left in between. Germline V gene data show CDR1 as MDHEN and CDR2 as SYDVKM. The CDR3 totals 12 residues. CDR3 nucleotides: TGTGCCAGCAGCAAAGTAACCTACGAGCAGTACGTC. This sequence encodes CASSKVTYEQYV.

The V and J genes are TRBV20-1 and TRBJ1-1; D gene unclear. CDR1 is DFQATT, CDR2 SNEGSKA, per germline (reference sequence). CDR3 length equals 13 residues. V shed 3 bases and J shed 1 base, with 9 bases lying between them. In DNA, the CDR3 is TGCAGTGCTAGCCCGGGTCAGAACACTGAAGCTTTCTTT. This sequence encodes CSASPGQNTEAFF.

This clonotype was found many times. CDR3 sequence (DNA): TGCGCCAGCAGCACGGAGTCGTCCTATGGCTACACCTTC. This gives the protein CASSTESSYGYTF. The gene calls are TRBV5-1 and TRBJ1-2, with D unresolved. Trimming removed 4 bases at V and 4 bases at J, with 11 bases between. Germline V gives CDR1 SGHRS, CDR2 YFSETQ. The CDR3 totals 13 residues.

This clonotype appeared a few times. The chain links TRBV12-3 or TRBV12-4 to TRBJ2-1; 9 bases agree with TRBD1. CDR3 length equals 12 residues. J lost 9 bases, V lost 5 bases, and 2 bases had no gene match. CDR3 nucleotide sequence: TGTGCCAGCAGTGACAGGGGGACTGAGCAGTTCTTC. It yields the protein CASSDRGTEQFF.

This clonotype came up a few times. The V call is TRBV29-1, the J call TRBJ1-1; TRBD1 might be the D (5 bases). This CDR3 is 13 amino acids long. The V end was cut by 7 bases, the J end by 1 base, with 13 bases between. Germline lookup yields CDR1 SQVTM and CDR2 ANQGSEA. CDR3 sequence reads: CSGRGQGNTEAFF. The CDR3 DNA is TGCAGCGGCCGGGGTCAGGGGAACACTGAAGCTTTCTTT. The whole variable domain, remainder taken from reference TRBV29-1 and TRBJ1-1, is SAVISQKPSRDICQRGTSLTIQCQVDSQVTMMFWYRQQPGQSLTLIATANQGSEATYESGFVIDKFPISRPNLTFSTLTVSNMSPEDSSIYLCSGRGQGNTEAFFGQGTRLTVV.

This clonotype has just a few counts. The chain joins TRBV2 to TRBJ2-7, with D perhaps matching TRBD1 or TRBD2 (5 bases each). Trimming took off 4 bases at V and 3 bases at J, with 10 bases between the two ends. The CDR3 length is 13 residues. Germline V CDR1 and CDR2: SNHLY, FYNNEI. The CDR3 coding sequence is TGTGCCAGCAGTGCGGGACGAATCTACGAGCAGTACTTC. Its protein is CASSAGRIYEQYF.

This clonotype was detected ten times or more. This chain connects TRBV12-3 or TRBV12-4 to TRBJ2-3, with D uncertain. V lost 2 bases and J 4 bases, leaving 7 bases between the germline ends. The CDR3 spans 13 residues. The CDR3 protein is CASSLSGSDTQYF. The CDR3 DNA reads TGTGCCAGCAGTTTATCCGGGTCAGATACGCAGTATTTT.

V and J are TRBV7-2 and TRBJ1-1; D possibly corresponds to TRBD1 (6 bases). The germline V gene encodes CDR1 SGHTA and CDR2 FQGNSA. Trimming stripped 2 bases from V and 1 base from J, with 17 bases between. The CDR3 covers 17 residues. CDR3 in amino acids: CASSLSGGAHGNTEAFF. The CDR3 nucleotides are TGTGCCAGCAGCTTAAGCGGGGGGGCCCATGGGAACACTGAAGCTTTCTTT.

The chain employs TRBV7-8 and TRBJ1-1; 8 positions agree with TRBD1. From germline, CDR1 is SGHVS and CDR2 FQNEAQ. The V and J ends lost 1 base and 5 bases, in that order; junction bases with no gene match: 9. CDR3 length: 16 residues. DNA of the CDR3: TGTGCCAGCAGCTTAGAGCAGGGGGCGGTGAGGACTGAAGCTTTCTTT. Its translation is CASSLEQGAVRTEAFF.

This clonotype has at least ten counts. The chain carries TRBV25-1 and TRBJ2-5, with D unclear. Trimming cost V 3 bases and J 4 bases, with 9 bases left between them. The germline V gene has CDR1 MGHDK and CDR2 SYGVNS. The CDR3 length is 13 residues. The chain's CDR3 is CASSDPPIETQYF. The CDR3 DNA reads as TGTGCCAGCAGTGATCCCCCGATAGAGACCCAGTACTTC.

This clonotype occurred a few times. The CDR3 DNA sequence: TGCGCCAGCAGCTCAAATTACAGGGGTCGGTACGAGCAGTACTTC. This codes for CASSSNYRGRYEQYF. The chain recombines TRBV5-1 with TRBJ2-7; TRBD1 matches at 7 bases. With V trimmed by 3 bases and J by 4 bases, 10 bases remained unmatched. Germline V lookup: CDR1 SGHRS, CDR2 YFSETQ. The length of the CDR3 is 15 residues.

This clonotype came up a few times. The chain is built from TRBV28 and TRBJ1-2, with TRBD1 as a possible D gene (5 bases). Germline lookup yields CDR1 MDHEN and CDR2 SYDVKM. V was trimmed by 6 bases and J by 14 bases, leaving 13 bases between them. The CDR3 has 10 residues. The DNA for the CDR3 is TGTGCCAGCAGCTCGGGACCGCCAACCTTC. This translates into CASSSGPPTF.

This clonotype was seen repeatedly, ten times or more. The chain links TRBV6-2 or TRBV6-3 to TRBJ2-7; D possibly corresponds to TRBD1 (5 bases). Trimming removed 2 bases from V and 0 bases from J, with 20 bases in between. The CDR3 is made up of 18 amino acids. The germline V gene encodes CDR1 MNHEY and CDR2 SVGEGT. The CDR3, as DNA: TGTGCCAGCAGTTACCCCCCAAGGGGCCTTCTCAGCTCCTACGAGCAGTACTTC. Amino acid sequence: CASSYPPRGLLSSYEQYF.

The V gene is TRBV2, the J gene TRBJ1-1, with a possible D match to TRBD1 (5 bases). The ends were cut back, 1 base at V and 12 bases at J, with 15 bases in the middle. The CDR3 is made up of 13 amino acids. Germline V CDR1 and CDR2: SNHLY, FYNNEI. Here the CDR3 reads CASSEGRGLRSFF. The CDR3 DNA reads as TGTGCCAGCAGTGAAGGACGGGGGTTGAGGTCTTTCTTT.

V usage is TRBV5-1 and J usage is TRBJ1-2; TRBD1 matches 7 bases. Germline lookup yields CDR1 SGHRS and CDR2 YFSETQ. After removal of 3 bases from V and 1 base from J, the junction contained 3 bases not matched to a gene. The CDR3 length is 14 residues. The CDR3 loop reads CASSSAGGNYGYTF. The CDR3 bases are TGCGCCAGCAGCTCTGCAGGGGGTAACTATGGCTACACCTTC.

The chain has TRBV20-1 and TRBJ2-1; perhaps TRBD2 as D (5 bases). The V end was cut by 6 bases, the J end by 8 bases, with 17 bases between. The CDR3 sequence is 13 residues long. Germline-derived CDR1 and CDR2 are DFQATT and SNEGSKA (reference sequence). CDR3 nucleotide sequence: TGCAGTGCCCCGGACTGGCGGTGGGATGAGCAGTTCTTC. Amino acids: CSAPDWRWDEQFF.

CDR3 DNA: TGCGCCAGCAGCTTGGCCCCAGGGGGAGTGAACACTGAAGCTTTCTTT. Translating it yields CASSLAPGGVNTEAFF. The chain employs TRBV5-1 and TRBJ1-1, with TRBD1 identical over 7 bases. Germline CDR1 SGHRS, CDR2 YFSETQ. The CDR3 length is 16 residues. V dropped 0 bases and J dropped 0; count of bases not matched to a gene: 5.

There are a few counts of this clonotype. The genes are TRBV12-3 or TRBV12-4 and TRBJ2-3, with D possibly called TRBD1 or TRBD2 (5 bases each). V shed 3 bases and J shed 11 bases, with 21 bases lying between them. The length of the CDR3 is 15 residues. The CDR3 bases are TGTGCCAGCAGTTTTCTCGGCTCCGTCGGGACGGTGCAGTATTTT. As protein: CASSFLGSVGTVQYF.

This clonotype was counted a single time. This CDR3 is missing its conserved last phenylalanine or tryptophan, likely due to a read error. The chain employs TRBV6-1 and TRBJ1-5; D remains unclear. CDR1 and CDR2 from the germline V gene are MNHNS and SASEGT. V lost 7 bases and J 0 bases, leaving 13 bases between the germline ends. The length of the CDR3 is 15 residues. In nucleotides, the CDR3 is TGTGCCAGCAAAGACGGAACTTATAGCAATCAGCCCCAGCATTCT. Protein product: CASKDGTYSNQPQHS.

The sample holds a few counts of this clonotype. CDR3 nucleotides: TGTGCCAGCTCACCGACCGGACAGCAAGAGACCCAGTACTTC. Translating it yields CASSPTGQQETQYF. This chain links TRBV18 with TRBJ2-5, with D maybe TRBD1 (6 bases). V was cut by 3 bases and J by 2 bases, with 10 bases left in between. The germline V gene has CDR1 KGHSH and CDR2 LQKENI. The CDR3 covers 14 residues.

J is TRBJ2-7 and V is TRBV6-2 or TRBV6-3, with 7 bases lining up with TRBD1. Germline assignment: CDR1 MNHEY and CDR2 SVGEGT. J gave up 5 bases and V 8 bases, and 12 bases lay outside the gene matches. The CDR3 has 14 amino acids. The CDR3 spells CASWGIGTAHEQYF. DNA of the CDR3: TGTGCCAGCTGGGGAATAGGGACAGCCCACGAGCAGTACTTC.

V and J are TRBV19 and TRBJ1-5; no clear D gene. V lost 8 bases and J 7 bases, leaving 15 bases between the germline ends. The CDR3 extends over 13 amino acids. CDR1 is LNHDA, CDR2 SQIVND, per germline (reference sequence). The CDR3 protein is CASRPRVRQPQHF. The CDR3 DNA sequence: TGTGCCAGTCGGCCCCGGGTGAGACAGCCCCAGCATTTT.

This chain uses TRBV20-1 with TRBJ2-5; tentative D call: TRBD1 (6 bases). V was trimmed by 3 bases and J by 5 bases, leaving 19 bases between them. Germline loops: CDR1 DFQATT, CDR2 SNEGSKA (reference sequence). The CDR3 is 15 residues long. CDR3 in amino acids: CSASLLGRGLETQYF. The CDR3 DNA reads as TGCAGTGCTAGTCTTCTGGGAAGGGGGTTGGAGACCCAGTACTTC.

This chain joins TRBV9 and TRBJ2-1, with 7 bases matching TRBD1. This CDR3 region has 14 residues. Germline V CDR1 and CDR2: SGDLS, YYNGEE. Trimming at V came to 0 bases and at J to 9 bases, leaving 6 bases not matched to a gene. CDR3 nucleotides: TGTGCCAGCAGCGTAGCCCAGGGACAGCGTGAGCAGTTCTTC. Translating gives CASSVAQGQREQFF.

The chain is built from TRBV20-1 and TRBJ1-5, with D tentatively TRBD1 (6 bases). The CDR3 loop spans 16 amino acids. Germline V gene lookup returns CDR1 DFQATT and CDR2 SNEGSKA (reference sequence). V dropped 4 bases and J dropped 13 bases, with 29 bases sitting between them. CDR3 region: CSANTAPPAGASGQHF. Here the CDR3 DNA reads TGCAGTGCTAACACGGCCCCCCCCGCAGGGGCCTCGGGGCAGCATTTT.

This clonotype came up many times. V is TRBV7-9 and J is TRBJ2-3; D is undetermined. Germline CDR1 and CDR2: SEHNR and FQNEAQ (reference sequence). The CDR3 totals 15 residues. The germline V and J ends were trimmed by 3 bases and 1 base, with 11 bases remaining between them. The CDR3 DNA follows: TGTGCCAGCAGCTTTTCTACTGGGGGCACAGATACGCAGTATTTT. Translated: CASSFSTGGTDTQYF. The full variable domain, rest sourced from reference TRBV7-9 and TRBJ2-3, is DTGVSQNPRHKITKRGQNVTFRCDPISEHNRLYWYRQTLGQGPEFLTYFQNEAQLEKSRLLSDRFSAERPKGSFSTLEIQRTEQGDSAMYLCASSFSTGGTDTQYFGPGTRLTVL.